Listed here are 22 T cell receptor gamma chains from one sample, sequenced in a study of gamma-delta chains in newborns, infants, children. TCRdb reapplied CATT to the reads. This table holds approximately 77 gamma-chain clones. The material sequenced was blood, taken at baseline. Every receptor here comes from a child who received the measles vaccine. This table probably holds off-target reads from a library built for another chain.

A few counts support this clone. The DNA is omitted, as the CDR3 cannot be located on it reliably, and the CDR3 follows TCRdb's listing. CDR3 in amino acids: CACDTVSTVGSLGDFLSWDTRQMFFGTGIKLF. No J gene was assigned, while the V gene was called as TRGV9. The CDR3 has 32 amino acids, counting both end residues. The V gene's germline CDR1 is GITISATS and CDR2 ISYDGTV (reference sequence).

A note on this clone: The limits of the CDR3 on the DNA are not certain, so only TCRdb's listed CDR3 is given. Here the V gene is TRGV9, but the J gene went uncalled. The CDR3 has 23 amino acids, counting both end residues. Germline CDR1 and CDR2: GITISATS and ISYDGTV (reference sequence). The CDR3 here is CACDTVLGGDTRQMFFGTGIKLF.

About this clone itself: No DNA is shown, since the ends of the CDR3 on it are uncertain; the CDR3 is the one TCRdb lists. The J segment was not called; the V segment is TRGV9. CDR1 is GITISATS and CDR2 is ISYDGTV in the germline V gene (reference sequence). 26 amino acids form the CDR3, both terminal residues included. The CDR3 protein is CACDTVLGDTSWDTRQMFFGTGIKLF.

With the J gene uncalled, the V gene is TRGV9. Looked up from germline, CDR1 is GITISATS and CDR2 is ISYDGTV (reference sequence). This CDR3 has 14 amino acids. The chain's CDR3 is CACDKLGDTAQLFF. DNA of the CDR3: TGTGCCTGTGACAAACTGGGGGATACAGCACAACTCTTCTTT.

With regard to this clone: The DNA is left out, because the CDR3 cannot be placed on it with certainty; the CDR3 is given as TCRdb lists it. A V gene of TRGV9 was called, but no J gene was assigned. The germline V gene encodes CDR1 GITISATS and CDR2 ISYDGTV (reference sequence). The CDR3 has 27 amino acids, counting both end residues. The CDR3 spells CACDPLLGDTLSWDTRQMFFGTGIKLF.

A note on this clone: Because the CDR3's place on the DNA is in doubt, the DNA is left out and the CDR3 is given as listed by TCRdb. CDR3 region: CACDTWGISSWDTRQMFFGTGIKLF. The V gene corresponds to TRGV9; no J gene was called. Counting both end residues, the CDR3 totals 25 amino acids. Germline values: CDR1 GITISATS, CDR2 ISYDGTV (reference sequence).

In this sample, this clone turned up a few times. Because the CDR3's place on the DNA is in doubt, the DNA is left out and the CDR3 is given as listed by TCRdb. For the V gene the call is TRGV9; the J gene has no call. The CDR3 has 25 residues if both end residues are counted. Per the germline V gene, CDR1 is GITISATS and CDR2 is ISYDGTV (reference sequence). The CDR3 loop reads CACDTAGGYSWDTRQMFFGTGIKLF.

About this clone itself: No DNA is shown, since the ends of the CDR3 on it are uncertain; the CDR3 is the one TCRdb lists. The V gene reported is TRGV9; the J gene is uncalled. The CDR3 numbers 26 amino acids, ends counted. Germline loops: CDR1 GITISATS, CDR2 ISYDGTV (reference sequence). This CDR3 is CACDPVLGDSSWDTRQMFFGTGIKLF.

Worth noting for this clone: The DNA is left out, because the CDR3 cannot be placed on it with certainty; the CDR3 is given as TCRdb lists it. The V gene was identified as TRGV10, while no J gene was called. TRGV10 is an open reading frame whose function is uncertain. From its first to its last residue, the CDR3 has 29 amino acids. CDR3: CAPRCPKRRWGIHTWDTRQMFFGTGIKLF.

The table lists this clone with a count of one. Because the CDR3's place on the DNA is in doubt, the DNA is left out and the CDR3 is given as listed by TCRdb. No J gene was called, and the V gene is TRGV9. The CDR3 is 25 residues long, ends included. Germline CDR1 GITISATS, CDR2 ISYDGTV (reference sequence). The CDR3 loop is CACDGTGGYNWDTRQMFFGTGIKLF.

For the V gene the call is TRGV9; the J gene has no call. The CDR3 runs 19 residues. Germline CDR1 and CDR2: GITISATS and ISYDGTV (reference sequence). The CDR3 protein is CACDLLGDTLQALTAQLFF. CDR3 in DNA: TGTGCCTGTGACTTACTGGGGGATACGCTACAAGCTTTGACAGCACAACTCTTCTTT.

As regards this clone: Because the CDR3's place on the DNA is in doubt, the DNA is left out and the CDR3 is given as listed by TCRdb. CDR3 region: CACDTVWGSWDTRQMFFGTGIKLF. The V gene is TRGV9; the J gene was not called. The germline gives CDR1 GITISATS, CDR2 ISYDGTV (reference sequence). Counting both end residues, the CDR3 totals 24 amino acids.

The V gene was identified as TRGV9, while no J gene was called. The CDR3 runs to 14 residues. Germline V CDR1 and CDR2: GITISATS, ISYDGTV (reference sequence). DNA for the CDR3: TGTGCCTGTGACATACTGGGGGATACAGCACAACTCTTCTTT. Residues: CACDILGDTAQLFF.

Comments on this clone: No DNA is shown, since the ends of the CDR3 on it are uncertain; the CDR3 is the one TCRdb lists. The J gene is uncalled and the V gene is TRGV9. Germline-derived CDR1 and CDR2 are GITISATS and ISYDGTV (reference sequence). The CDR3 numbers 26 amino acids, ends counted. CDR3 loop: CACDTLGGIRSWDTRQMFFGTGIKLF.

Remarks on this clone: The DNA is omitted, as the CDR3 cannot be located on it reliably, and the CDR3 follows TCRdb's listing. No J gene was named, though the V gene is TRGV9. 20 amino acids form the CDR3, both terminal residues included. Germline lookup yields CDR1 GITISATS and CDR2 ISYDGTV (reference sequence). CDR3 protein: CAWGSWDTRQMFFGTGIKLF.

With the J gene uncalled, the V gene is TRGV9. CDR3 length equals 19 residues. The germline V gene encodes CDR1 GITISATS and CDR2 ISYDGTV (reference sequence). CDR3 nucleotide sequence: TGTGCCTGTGACACGTTAAATCCTCTGGGGGAAGCTTTGACAGCACAACTCTTCTTT. Protein sequence: CACDTLNPLGEALTAQLFF.

Note on this clone: It is unclear where the CDR3 begins or ends on the DNA, so no DNA is shown, and the CDR3 is as TCRdb lists it. The V gene is TRGV9; the J gene was not called. From its first to its last residue, the CDR3 has 28 amino acids. In germline, CDR1 is GITISATS, CDR2 ISYDGTV (reference sequence). The CDR3 spells CACDTAGTGGFSSWDTRQMFFGTGIKLF.

As regards this clone: The DNA is omitted, as the CDR3 cannot be located on it reliably, and the CDR3 follows TCRdb's listing. The V gene was identified as TRGV9, while no J gene was called. The CDR3 region is 26 residues in length, termini included. Looked up from germline, CDR1 is GITISATS and CDR2 is ISYDGTV (reference sequence). The CDR3 sequence is CACDESGGYYSWDTRQMFFGTGIKLF.

The V gene call is TRGV9, and the J gene call is absent. The CDR3 spans 14 residues. CDR1 is GITISATS and CDR2 is ISYDGTV in the germline V gene (reference sequence). CDR3 sequence reads: CACDNWGMTAQLFF. CDR3 bases: TGTGCCTGTGACAACTGGGGGATGACAGCACAACTCTTCTTT.

CDR3 coding DNA: TGTGCCTGTGACGTACTGGGGGATACAGGTTTGACAGCACAACTCTTCTTT. Translating gives CACDVLGDTGLTAQLFF. V gene assignment gives TRGV9, but the J gene was left uncalled. The CDR3 is 17 amino acids. The germline gives CDR1 GITISATS, CDR2 ISYDGTV (reference sequence).

For the V gene the call is TRGV9; the J gene has no call. The CDR3 is 15 amino acids. The germline gives CDR1 GITISATS, CDR2 ISYDGTV (reference sequence). The CDR3 DNA reads as TGTGCCTGTGACGTACTGGGGGATATGACAGCACAACTCTTCTTT. The encoded protein is CACDVLGDMTAQLFF.

In regard to this clone: No DNA is shown, since the ends of the CDR3 on it are uncertain; the CDR3 is the one TCRdb lists. The V gene is given as TRGV9, and no J gene call is available. Germline-derived CDR1 and CDR2 are GITISATS and ISYDGTV (reference sequence). The CDR3 extends over 25 residues, inclusive of both ends. The CDR3 protein is CACDTAGGYNRDTRQMFFGTGIKLF.